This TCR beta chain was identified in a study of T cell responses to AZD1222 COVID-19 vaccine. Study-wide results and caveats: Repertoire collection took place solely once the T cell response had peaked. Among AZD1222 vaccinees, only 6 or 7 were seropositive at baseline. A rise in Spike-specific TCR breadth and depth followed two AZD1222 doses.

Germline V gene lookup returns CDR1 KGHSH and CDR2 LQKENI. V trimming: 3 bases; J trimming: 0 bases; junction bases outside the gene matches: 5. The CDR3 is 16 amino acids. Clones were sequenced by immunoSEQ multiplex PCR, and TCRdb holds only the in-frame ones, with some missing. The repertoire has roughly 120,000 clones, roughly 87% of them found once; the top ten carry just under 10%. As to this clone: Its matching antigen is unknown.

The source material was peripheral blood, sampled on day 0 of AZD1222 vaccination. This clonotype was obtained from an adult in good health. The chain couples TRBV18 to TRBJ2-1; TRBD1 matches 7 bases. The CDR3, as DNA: TGTGCCAGCTCACCGACAGGGACGACCTCCTACAATGAGCAGTTCTTC. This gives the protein CASSPTGTTSYNEQFF. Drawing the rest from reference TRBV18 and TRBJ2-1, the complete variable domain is NAGVMQNPRHLVRRRGQEARLRCSPMKGHSHVYWYRQLPEEGLKFMVYLQKENIIDESGMPKERFSAEFPKEGPSILRIQQVVRGDSAAYFCASSPTGTTSYNEQFFGPGTRLTVL.